This TCR beta chain originates from a study of T cell repertoires in ileal Crohn's disease. Clones were sequenced by immunoSEQ multiplex PCR, and TCRdb holds only the in-frame ones, with some missing. The sample lists around 5,000 clones, 82% seen once, with about an eighth in the top ten. The CDR3 extends over 16 amino acids. V was pared by 3 bases and J by 7 bases, with 3 bases of the junction left unmatched. Germline-derived CDR1 and CDR2 are MRHNA and SNTAGT. This clone was seen just once. The rearrangement joins TRBV6-4 to TRBJ2-1; 16 bases agree with TRBD2. Sequenced: ileal tissue. The receptor's source is an adult with Crohn's disease. The CDR3 reads CASSEGTSGGANEQFF. The CDR3, as DNA: TGTGCCAGCAGTGAAGGGACTAGCGGGGGGGCAAATGAGCAGTTCTTC.